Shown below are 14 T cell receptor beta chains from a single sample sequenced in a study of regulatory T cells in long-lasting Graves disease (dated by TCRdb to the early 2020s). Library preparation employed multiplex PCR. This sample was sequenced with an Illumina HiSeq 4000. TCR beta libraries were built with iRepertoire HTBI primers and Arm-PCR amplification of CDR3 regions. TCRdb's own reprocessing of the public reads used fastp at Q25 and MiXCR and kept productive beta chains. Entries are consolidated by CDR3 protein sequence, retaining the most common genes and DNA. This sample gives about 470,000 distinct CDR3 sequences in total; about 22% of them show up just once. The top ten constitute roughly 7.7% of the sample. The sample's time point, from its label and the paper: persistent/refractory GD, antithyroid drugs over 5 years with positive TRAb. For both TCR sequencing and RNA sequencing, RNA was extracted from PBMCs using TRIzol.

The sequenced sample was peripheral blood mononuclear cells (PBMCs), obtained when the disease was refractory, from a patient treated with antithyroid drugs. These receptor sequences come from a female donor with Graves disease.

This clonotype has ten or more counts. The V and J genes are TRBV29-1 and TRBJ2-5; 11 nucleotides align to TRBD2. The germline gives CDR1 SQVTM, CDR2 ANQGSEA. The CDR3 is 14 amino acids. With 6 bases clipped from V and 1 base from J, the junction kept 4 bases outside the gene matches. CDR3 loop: CSVRTSGSQETQYF. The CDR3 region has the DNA TGCAGCGTGCGGACTAGCGGGTCCCAAGAGACCCAGTACTTC.

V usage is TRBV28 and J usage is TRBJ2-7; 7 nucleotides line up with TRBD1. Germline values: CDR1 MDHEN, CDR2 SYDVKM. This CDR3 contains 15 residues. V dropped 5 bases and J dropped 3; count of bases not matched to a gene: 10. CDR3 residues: CASSGPQTGLYEQYF. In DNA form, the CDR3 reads TGTGCCAGCAGTGGCCCTCAGACAGGGCTCTACGAGCAGTACTTC.

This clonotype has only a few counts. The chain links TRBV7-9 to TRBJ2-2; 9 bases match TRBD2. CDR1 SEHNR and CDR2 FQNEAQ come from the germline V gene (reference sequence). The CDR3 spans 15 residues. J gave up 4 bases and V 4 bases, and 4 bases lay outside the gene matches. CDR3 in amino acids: CASSSGLATTGELFF. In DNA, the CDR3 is TGTGCCAGCAGCTCGGGACTAGCTACCACCGGGGAGCTGTTTTTT.

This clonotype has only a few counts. The CDR3 region has the DNA TGTGCCAGCAGTTACGATTGGGTAGCGGGGGGACCCAGCTCCTACGAGCAGTACTTC. This translates into CASSYDWVAGGPSSYEQYF. This rearrangement joins TRBV6-2 or TRBV6-3 to TRBJ2-7; 10 nucleotides align to TRBD2. The CDR3 has 19 amino acids. Germline V gene lookup returns CDR1 MNHEY and CDR2 SVGEGT. Germline trimming cut 2 bases from V and 0 bases from J; bases unmatched to any gene: 13.

CDR3: CASSVGTADTEAFF. The CDR3 DNA reads TGTGCCAGCAGCGTCGGGACAGCCGACACTGAAGCTTTCTTT. V gene TRBV9 combines with J gene TRBJ1-1, with 7 bases fitting TRBD1. The CDR3 runs to 14 residues. Germline V gene lookup returns CDR1 SGDLS and CDR2 YYNGEE. V trimming: 2 bases; J trimming: 3 bases; junction bases outside the gene matches: 4.

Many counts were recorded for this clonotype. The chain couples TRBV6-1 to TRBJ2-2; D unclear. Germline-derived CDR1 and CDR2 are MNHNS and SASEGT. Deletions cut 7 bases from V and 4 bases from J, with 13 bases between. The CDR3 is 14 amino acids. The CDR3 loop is CASIPTAFTGELFF. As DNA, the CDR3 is TGTGCCAGCATCCCGACTGCCTTCACCGGGGAGCTGTTTTTT.

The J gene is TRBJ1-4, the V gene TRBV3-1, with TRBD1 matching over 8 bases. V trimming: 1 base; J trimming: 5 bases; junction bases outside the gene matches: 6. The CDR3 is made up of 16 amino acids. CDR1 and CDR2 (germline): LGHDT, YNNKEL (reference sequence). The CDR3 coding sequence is TGTGCCAGCAGCCAAGGGGCCAGGGGGCAAAATGAAAAACTGTTTTTT. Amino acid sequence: CASSQGARGQNEKLFF.

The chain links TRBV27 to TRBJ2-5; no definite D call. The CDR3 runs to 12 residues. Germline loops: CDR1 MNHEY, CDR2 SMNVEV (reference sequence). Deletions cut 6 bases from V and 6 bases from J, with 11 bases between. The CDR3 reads CASRAQRQTQYF. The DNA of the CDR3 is TGTGCCAGCAGAGCTCAGAGGCAGACCCAGTACTTC.

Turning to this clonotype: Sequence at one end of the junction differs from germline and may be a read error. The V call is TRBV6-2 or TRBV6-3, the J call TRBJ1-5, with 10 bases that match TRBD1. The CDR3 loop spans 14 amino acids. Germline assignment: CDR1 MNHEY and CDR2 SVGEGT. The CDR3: CTSSGQGGDQPQHF. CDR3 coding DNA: TGTACCAGCAGCGGACAGGGGGGGGATCAGCCCCAGCATTTT.

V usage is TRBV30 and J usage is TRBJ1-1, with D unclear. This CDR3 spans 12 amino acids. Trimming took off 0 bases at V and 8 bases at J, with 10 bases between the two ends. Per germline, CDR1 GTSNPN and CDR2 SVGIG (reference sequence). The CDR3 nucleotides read TGTGCCTGGAGTGTATTGGGAGGGGAAGCTTTCTTT. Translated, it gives CAWSVLGGEAFF.

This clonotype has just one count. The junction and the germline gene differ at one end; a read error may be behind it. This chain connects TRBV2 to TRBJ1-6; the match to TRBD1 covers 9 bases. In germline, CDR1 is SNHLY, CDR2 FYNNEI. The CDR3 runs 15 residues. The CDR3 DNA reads TGTGCCAGCAGTACAGGGGGCCCCTATAACTCACCCCTCCACTTT. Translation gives CASSTGGPYNSPLHF.

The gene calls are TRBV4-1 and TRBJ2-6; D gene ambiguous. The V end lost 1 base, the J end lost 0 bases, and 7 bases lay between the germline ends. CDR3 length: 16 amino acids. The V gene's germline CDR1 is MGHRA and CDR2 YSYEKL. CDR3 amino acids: CASSQVVSSGANVLTF. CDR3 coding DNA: TGCGCCAGCAGCCAAGTAGTCAGCTCTGGGGCCAACGTCCTGACTTTC.

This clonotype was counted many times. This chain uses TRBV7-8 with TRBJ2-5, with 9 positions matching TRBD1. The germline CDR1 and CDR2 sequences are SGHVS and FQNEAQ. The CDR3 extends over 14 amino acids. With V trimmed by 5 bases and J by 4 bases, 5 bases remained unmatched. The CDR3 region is CASSIRTGVETQYF. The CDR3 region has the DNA TGTGCCAGCAGCATAAGGACAGGGGTAGAGACCCAGTACTTC. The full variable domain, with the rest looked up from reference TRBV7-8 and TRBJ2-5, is GAGVSQSPRYKVAKRGQDVALRCDPISGHVSLFWYQQALGQGPEFLTYFQNEAQLDKSGLPSDRFFAERPEGSVSTLKIQRTQQEDSAVYLCASSIRTGVETQYFGPGTRLLVL.

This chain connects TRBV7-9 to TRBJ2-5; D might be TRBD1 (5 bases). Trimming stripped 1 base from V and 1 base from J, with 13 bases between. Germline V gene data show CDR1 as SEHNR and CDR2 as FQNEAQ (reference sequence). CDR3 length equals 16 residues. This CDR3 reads CASSLGLRRGQETQYF. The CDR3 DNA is TGTGCCAGCAGCTTAGGGTTGCGAAGGGGCCAAGAGACCCAGTACTTC.